These 8 T cell receptor beta chains originate from one sample sequenced in a study of CD8+ T cells in alopecia areata. Extracted RNA was reverse transcribed, and the resulting cDNA served as sequencing template. Only in-frame clones appear in the TCRdb table, and some are missing; sequencing was by immunoSEQ multiplex PCR. There are 170,000 or so clones in the sample; roughly 64% occur only once, and 10% to 15% lies in the top ten. Treatment given: oral pan-JAK inhibitor, 5-10 mg twice daily. Source: CD8+ T cells sorted from blood, taken at week 24, from a patient treated with tofacitinib. The receptor set was obtained from a human donor with alopecia areata.

The V gene is TRBV7-9, the J gene TRBJ2-2; no clear D gene. Per the germline V gene, CDR1 is SEHNR and CDR2 is FQNEAQ (reference sequence). Trimming cost V 1 base and J 3 bases, with 3 bases left between them. The CDR3 runs to 13 residues. CDR3 sequence (DNA): TGTGCCAGCAGCTTAGGGGACACCGGGGAGCTGTTTTTT. Protein sequence: CASSLGDTGELFF.

The genes are TRBV20-1 and TRBJ1-1; no definite D call. The germline CDR1 and CDR2 sequences are DFQATT and SNEGSKA (reference sequence). This CDR3 has 10 amino acids. The V and J ends lost 6 bases and 12 bases respectively, with 14 bases between them. The CDR3 loop is CSAVQTQTFF. CDR3 sequence (DNA): TGCAGTGCCGTTCAGACCCAGACTTTCTTT.

This clone has a handful of counts. The chain recombines TRBV27 with TRBJ1-6; unclear D gene. Germline V gene sequence: CDR1 MNHEY, CDR2 SMNVEV (reference sequence). Trimming removed 6 bases from V and 7 bases from J, with 7 bases in between. This CDR3 contains 12 residues. The CDR3 DNA reads as TGTGCCAGCAGCACGGGGAATTCACCCCTCCACTTT. Its protein is CASSTGNSPLHF.

The genes are TRBV4-1 and TRBJ2-3; D is undetermined. The CDR3 is made up of 16 amino acids. Germline-derived CDR1 and CDR2 are MGHRA and YSYEKL. The V end lost 7 bases, the J end lost 4 bases, and 21 bases lay between the germline ends. This CDR3 reads CASTSNPRFSPDTQYF. CDR3 DNA sequence: TGCGCCAGCACCTCTAACCCCCGGTTCAGTCCAGATACGCAGTATTTT.

This clone has only a few counts. The chain recombines TRBV29-1 with TRBJ1-1; tentatively, D is TRBD1 (5 bases). Germline CDR1 reads SQVTM; CDR2 reads ANQGSEA. This CDR3 has 14 residues. Trimming cost V 6 bases and J 1 base, with 15 bases left between them. The CDR3: CSVLGGGSNTEAFF. CDR3 nucleotides: TGCAGCGTCCTTGGCGGGGGATCGAACACTGAAGCTTTCTTT.

The chain joins TRBV6-5 to TRBJ1-1; D uncertain. Germline V CDR1 and CDR2: MNHEY, SVGAGI. V was shortened by 6 bases and J by 1 base, with 12 bases between the two germline ends. This CDR3 comprises 14 residues. In DNA, the CDR3 is TGTGCCAGCAGACTAGACACGCCGAACACTGAAGCTTTCTTT. Amino acids: CASRLDTPNTEAFF.

This chain joins TRBV30 and TRBJ2-2; unclear D gene. This CDR3 has 14 residues. The V end was cut by 5 bases, the J end by 0 bases, with 10 bases between. The germline V gene encodes CDR1 GTSNPN and CDR2 SVGIG (reference sequence). Here the CDR3 DNA reads TGTGCCTGGGTGCTAGGGACGAACACCGGGGAGCTGTTTTTT. The encoded protein is CAWVLGTNTGELFF.

The chain combines TRBV7-8 with TRBJ1-2; 8 bases match TRBD1. The ends lost 1 base at V and 8 bases at J; junction bases unmatched: 6. Per the germline V gene, CDR1 is SGHVS and CDR2 is FQNEAQ. The length of the CDR3 is 14 residues. This CDR3 reads CASSLGTGIGGYTF. The CDR3 DNA sequence: TGTGCCAGCAGCTTAGGGACAGGGATCGGGGGCTACACCTTC.